Presented here are 31 T cell receptor beta chains from one specimen sequenced in a study of CD8 T cells in ankylosing spondylitis. Findings and limits, study-wide: Among TCR beta sequences, a motif of 7 to 9 highly homologous variants appeared characteristic of ankylosing spondylitis blood.

In TCRdb, the 5' RACE reads were re-called with MiXCR into one record per CDR3 protein. The sample carries 800,000 to 900,000 distinct CDR3 sequences, around 11% recorded once. Antigens of these TCRs are unknown. The material sequenced was blood, either unsorted or a sorted T cell fraction (not recorded which). The receptors were gathered from a male donor with ankylosing spondylitis.

This clonotype was picked up a small number of times. The V and J genes are TRBV4-2 and TRBJ1-4; 7 bases map to TRBD1. This CDR3 is built from 16 residues. V gave up 4 bases and J gave up 8 bases; unmatched junction bases: 13. Germline lookup yields CDR1 LGHNA and CDR2 YNFKEQ. DNA for the CDR3: TGTGCCAGCAGCCGCAAGGACAGGAACCAAGGGGAAAAACTGTTTTTT. This sequence encodes CASSRKDRNQGEKLFF.

The chain couples TRBV11-2 to TRBJ2-1, with D uncertain. CDR3 length: 13 residues. Germline values: CDR1 SGHAT, CDR2 FQNNGV. Trimming pared 7 bases from V and 4 bases from J, leaving 11 bases between. CDR3 sequence reads: CASTTDGYNEQFF. In DNA, the CDR3 is TGTGCCAGCACCACCGACGGATACAATGAGCAGTTCTTC.

This clonotype has more than one count but fewer than ten. The chain combines TRBV7-9 with TRBJ2-1; 12 nucleotides line up with TRBD2. Germline V gives CDR1 SEHNR, CDR2 FQNEAQ (reference sequence). The CDR3 loop spans 16 amino acids. The V and J ends lost 7 bases and 4 bases, in that order; junction bases with no gene match: 8. The CDR3 reads CASTYLAGGNYNEQFF. CDR3 nucleotides: TGTGCCAGCACCTACCTAGCGGGGGGGAATTACAATGAGCAGTTCTTC.

This sequence joins TRBV20-1 and TRBJ1-1; TRBD1 matches at 9 bases. CDR1 is DFQATT, CDR2 SNEGSKA, per germline (reference sequence). The CDR3 is 14 residues long. V was pared by 6 bases and J by 3 bases, with 8 bases of the junction left unmatched. In DNA form, the CDR3 reads TGCAGTGCCGAACAGGGGGCCGGGGACACTGAAGCTTTCTTT. Translation gives CSAEQGAGDTEAFF.

This clonotype was observed many times. The chain couples TRBV7-2 to TRBJ2-3, with 11 bases that match TRBD2. Germline CDR1 and CDR2: SGHTA and FQGNSA. V dropped 5 bases and J dropped 5; count of bases not matched to a gene: 9. The CDR3 is made up of 16 amino acids. The CDR3 bases are TGTGCCAGCAGCCGAATGACTAGCGGGGCGGGAGATACGCAGTATTTT. This encodes CASSRMTSGAGDTQYF. Combining the CDR3 with reference TRBV7-2 and TRBJ2-3 gives the whole variable domain GAGVSQSPSNKVTEKGKDVELRCDPISGHTALYWYRQSLGQGLEFLIYFQGNSAPDKSGLPSDRFSAERTGGSVSTLTIQRTQQEDSAVYLCASSRMTSGAGDTQYFGPGTRLTVL.

This sequence joins TRBV20-1 and TRBJ2-7; D perhaps matches TRBD2 (6 bases). V was trimmed by 1 base and J by 0 bases, leaving 13 bases between them. The germline gives CDR1 DFQATT, CDR2 SNEGSKA (reference sequence). There are 15 residues in the CDR3. The CDR3 spells CSARGGPGSSYEQYF. In nucleotides, the CDR3 is TGCAGTGCTAGAGGAGGCCCCGGGAGCTCCTACGAGCAGTACTTC.

This clonotype was recorded at least ten times. The rearrangement uses TRBV29-1 and TRBJ2-7, with D perhaps TRBD2 (6 bases). Germline V gene lookup returns CDR1 SQVTM and CDR2 ANQGSEA. CDR3 length: 13 amino acids. The V end was cut by 4 bases, the J end by 5 bases, with 15 bases between. The CDR3 sequence: CSVVKGGVDEQYF. CDR3 nucleotide sequence: TGCAGCGTTGTCAAGGGAGGAGTTGACGAGCAGTACTTC.

Many counts were recorded for this clonotype. The chain links TRBV20-1 to TRBJ1-5, with D possibly being TRBD1 (5 bases). The CDR3 spans 14 residues. In germline, CDR1 is DFQATT, CDR2 SNEGSKA (reference sequence). Trimming took 0 bases from V and 4 from J, leaving 10 bases between them. CDR3 sequence reads: CSAREIRGNQPQHF. The CDR3 region has the DNA TGCAGTGCTAGAGAAATTAGGGGAAATCAGCCCCAGCATTTT.

The genes are TRBV27 and TRBJ1-6; 8 nucleotides align to TRBD1. This CDR3 contains 14 residues. Germline V gene data show CDR1 as MNHEY and CDR2 as SMNVEV (reference sequence). J gave up 13 bases and V 5 bases, and 10 bases lay outside the gene matches. The DNA of the CDR3 is TGTGCCAGCAGTGGGGACAGGCAAAGTGAGCCCCTCCACTTT. Protein: CASSGDRQSEPLHF.

This clonotype came up a few times. The gene calls are TRBV7-2 and TRBJ1-2; possibly TRBD1 for D (6 bases). The CDR3 totals 13 residues. V lost 5 bases, J lost 6 bases, and 13 bases lay in between. CDR1 is SGHTA and CDR2 is FQGNSA in the germline V gene. The CDR3 sequence is CASSAGTSNGYTF. DNA of the CDR3: TGTGCCAGCAGCGCAGGGACAAGTAATGGCTACACCTTC.

This chain connects TRBV4-2 to TRBJ1-4; D gene ambiguous. The germline V gene has CDR1 LGHNA and CDR2 YNFKEQ. The CDR3 is 15 residues long. The V end was cut by 2 bases, the J end by 4 bases, with 11 bases between. The CDR3 bases are TGTGCCAGCAGCCAAAGTGCCGAGGATAATGAAAAACTGTTTTTT. This translates into CASSQSAEDNEKLFF.

This clonotype was seen a handful of times. The chain has TRBV20-1 and TRBJ1-1; no clear D. This CDR3 has 13 residues. CDR1 is DFQATT, CDR2 SNEGSKA, per germline (reference sequence). Trimming stripped 2 bases from V and 3 bases from J, with 10 bases between. CDR3 nucleotide sequence: TGCAGTGCTAGACCGGACCGGGACACTGAAGCTTTCTTT. It specifies CSARPDRDTEAFF.

This clonotype has ten or more counts. The rearrangement joins TRBV12-3 or TRBV12-4 to TRBJ2-1, with D hard to call. Trimming took 3 bases from V and 8 from J, leaving 11 bases between them. The CDR3 runs to 13 residues. CDR3 nucleotides: TGTGCCAGCAGTTTGAGGCCATCAGATGAGCAGTTCTTC. Its protein is CASSLRPSDEQFF.

This clonotype was seen at least ten times. CDR3 DNA: TGTGCCAGCAGACTAACAAGGAGGGGACTAGCGGACAATGAGCAGTTCTTC. Its translation is CASRLTRRGLADNEQFF. This sequence joins TRBV12-3 or TRBV12-4 and TRBJ2-1, with TRBD2 matching 11 bases. CDR3 size: 17 residues. Trimming at V came to 6 bases and at J to 5 bases, leaving 12 bases not matched to a gene.

This clonotype was counted only a few times. This sequence joins TRBV5-1 and TRBJ2-7; D gene unclear. Trimming removed 3 bases from V and 2 bases from J, with 9 bases in between. The CDR3 has 13 amino acids. Germline V CDR1 and CDR2: SGHRS, YFSETQ. CDR3 sequence (DNA): TGCGCCAGCAGCTCAACAGTAGCCTACGAGCAGTACTTC. Protein: CASSSTVAYEQYF.

This clonotype was seen a few times. The chain recombines TRBV12-5 with TRBJ1-5; D is ambiguous. V lost 1 base, J lost 5 bases, and 6 bases lay in between. This CDR3 has 13 residues. CDR1 is LGHNT and CDR2 is FRNRAP in the germline V gene. CDR3 nucleotide sequence: TGTGCTAGTGGTTTGGCCCCAGATCAGCCCCAGCATTTT. This translates into CASGLAPDQPQHF.

This clonotype was counted a few times. V is TRBV5-1 and J is TRBJ1-2, with D uncertain. V lost 0 bases to trimming and J lost 6 bases, with 9 bases between them. From germline, CDR1 is SGHRS and CDR2 YFSETQ. The CDR3 is made up of 13 amino acids. In DNA, the CDR3 is TGCGCCAGCAGCTTGGGGTCCGGGGATGGCTACACCTTC. It yields the protein CASSLGSGDGYTF.

The chain employs TRBV9 and TRBJ2-5; D perhaps matches TRBD2 (6 bases). There are 13 residues in the CDR3. Trimming shortened V by 6 bases and J by 5 bases, and 14 bases separated the two germline ends. Germline loops: CDR1 SGDLS, CDR2 YYNGEE. The CDR3 loop is CASTPGRGETQYF. DNA of the CDR3: TGTGCCAGCACCCCTGGCCGGGGGGAGACCCAGTACTTC. Combining the CDR3 with reference TRBV9 and TRBJ2-5 gives the whole variable domain DSGVTQTPKHLITATGQRVTLRCSPRSGDLSVYWYQQSLDQGLQFLIQYYNGEERAKGNILERFSAQQFPDLHSELNLSSLELGDSALYFCASTPGRGETQYFGPGTRLLVL.

This clonotype has only a few counts. V and J are TRBV9 and TRBJ2-7; D perhaps matches TRBD1 (6 bases). This CDR3 comprises 11 residues. The V and J ends lost 4 bases and 9 bases respectively, with 11 bases between them. Germline V lookup: CDR1 SGDLS, CDR2 YYNGEE. CDR3 sequence: CASSSGQSQYF. CDR3 nucleotide sequence: TGTGCCAGCAGCTCAGGACAGTCGCAGTACTTC. The whole variable domain, filled in from reference TRBV9 and TRBJ2-7, reads DSGVTQTPKHLITATGQRVTLRCSPRSGDLSVYWYQQSLDQGLQFLIQYYNGEERAKGNILERFSAQQFPDLHSELNLSSLELGDSALYFCASSSGQSQYFGPGTRLTVT.

The rearrangement uses TRBV6-5 and TRBJ2-3; the D is unclear. CDR1 and CDR2 (germline): MNHEY, SVGAGI. V lost 0 bases to trimming and J lost 6 bases, with 7 bases between them. The length of the CDR3 is 13 residues. The CDR3 DNA reads as TGTGCCAGCAGTTACTCGTTGATGGATACGCAGTATTTT. Its protein is CASSYSLMDTQYF.

The gene calls are TRBV20-1 and TRBJ1-2; D is undetermined. The CDR3 consists of 8 residues. Looked up from germline, CDR1 is DFQATT and CDR2 is SNEGSKA (reference sequence). The DNA for the CDR3 is TGCTCCGGCTATGGCTACACCTTC. Protein sequence: CSGYGYTF.

The rearrangement uses TRBV7-2 and TRBJ1-5; D is possibly TRBD1 (6 bases). This CDR3 has 15 amino acids. The ends were cut back, 5 bases at V and 5 bases at J, with 16 bases in the middle. CDR1 and CDR2 from the germline V gene are SGHTA and FQGNSA. CDR3 sequence (DNA): TGTGCCAGCAGCCTAAGTTGGGGGGGCTATCAGCCCCAGCATTTT. Protein product: CASSLSWGGYQPQHF.

This clonotype was recorded at least ten times. This sequence joins TRBV7-2 and TRBJ2-5; no firm D call. The length of the CDR3 is 13 residues. Trimming stripped 3 bases from V and 1 base from J, with 6 bases between. Germline assignment: CDR1 SGHTA and CDR2 FQGNSA. CDR3 protein: CASSFRLQETQYF. The CDR3 nucleotides read TGTGCCAGCAGCTTTCGACTCCAAGAGACCCAGTACTTC.

This clonotype appeared many times. The rearrangement links TRBV28 to TRBJ2-1; D remains ambiguous. This CDR3 region has 11 residues. V was shortened by 7 bases and J by 5 bases, with 6 bases between the two germline ends. Germline values: CDR1 MDHEN, CDR2 SYDVKM. In DNA, the CDR3 is TGTGCCAGCACAACTCACAATGAGCAGTTCTTC. Encoded protein: CASTTHNEQFF. Complete variable domain (other parts from reference TRBV28 and TRBJ2-1): DVKVTQSSRYLVKRTGEKVFLECVQDMDHENMFWYRQDPGLGLRLIYFSYDVKMKEKGDIPEGYSVSREKKERFSLILESASTNQTSMYLCASTTHNEQFFGPGTRLTVL.

The chain uses TRBV20-1 and TRBJ2-3; D perhaps matches TRBD2 (5 bases). The CDR3 length is 14 residues. The germline CDR1 and CDR2 sequences are DFQATT and SNEGSKA (reference sequence). Trimming cost V 3 bases and J 0 bases, with 10 bases left between them. For the CDR3, the DNA is TGCAGTGCTAGGACGCGGGCTAGCACAGATACGCAGTATTTT. Encoded protein: CSARTRASTDTQYF.

The table lists this clonotype with a few counts. The chain uses TRBV7-9 and TRBJ2-3; 9 bases align to TRBD2. The CDR3 consists of 16 residues. V lost 2 bases to trimming and J lost 2 bases; unmatched junction nucleotides: 5. The V gene's germline CDR1 is SEHNR and CDR2 FQNEAQ (reference sequence). In DNA, the CDR3 is TGTGCCAGCAGCTTAACTAGACTAGCGGCCACAGATACGCAGTATTTT. Protein sequence: CASSLTRLAATDTQYF.

This clonotype has just a few counts. The rearrangement joins TRBV20-1 to TRBJ2-2; 7 bases map to TRBD1. CDR3 length: 14 amino acids. Germline values: CDR1 DFQATT, CDR2 SNEGSKA (reference sequence). V lost 6 bases, J lost 5 bases, and 9 bases stayed unmatched. CDR3: CSARRGGWTGELFF. CDR3 DNA: TGCAGTGCCAGGAGAGGGGGCTGGACCGGGGAGCTGTTTTTT.

The rearrangement joins TRBV29-1 to TRBJ1-1; D ambiguous. V gave up 7 bases and J gave up 0 bases, with 12 bases separating them. The CDR3 covers 13 residues. Germline V gene sequence: CDR1 SQVTM, CDR2 ANQGSEA. The CDR3 DNA reads as TGCAGCGCTCAGAGAAACCTGAACACTGAAGCTTTCTTT. This sequence encodes CSAQRNLNTEAFF.

The table lists this clonotype with a few counts. The rearrangement joins TRBV5-6 to TRBJ2-3; no definite D call. The V end lost 2 bases, the J end lost 0 bases, and 10 bases lay between the germline ends. The CDR3 contains 15 residues. CDR1 is SGHDT and CDR2 is YYEEEE in the germline V gene. The CDR3 reads CASSFESYSTDTQYF. Written as DNA, the CDR3 is TGTGCCAGCAGCTTCGAGAGCTATAGCACAGATACGCAGTATTTT.

The rearrangement links TRBV6-2 or TRBV6-3 to TRBJ2-2; no reliable D call. The V end lost 2 bases, the J end lost 3 bases, and 4 bases lay between the germline ends. The CDR3 is 13 residues long. Germline V CDR1 and CDR2: MNHEY, SVGEGT. CDR3 residues: CASSYGYTGELFF. The CDR3, as DNA: TGTGCCAGCAGTTACGGGTACACCGGGGAGCTGTTTTTT.

This chain connects TRBV18 to TRBJ2-1, with no clear D. CDR3 size: 12 residues. V was clipped by 1 base and J by 10 bases, with 8 bases between them. Germline values: CDR1 KGHSH, CDR2 LQKENI. CDR3 DNA sequence: TGTGCCAGCTCACCACAGAGACAAGAGCAGTTCTTC. Translating it yields CASSPQRQEQFF.